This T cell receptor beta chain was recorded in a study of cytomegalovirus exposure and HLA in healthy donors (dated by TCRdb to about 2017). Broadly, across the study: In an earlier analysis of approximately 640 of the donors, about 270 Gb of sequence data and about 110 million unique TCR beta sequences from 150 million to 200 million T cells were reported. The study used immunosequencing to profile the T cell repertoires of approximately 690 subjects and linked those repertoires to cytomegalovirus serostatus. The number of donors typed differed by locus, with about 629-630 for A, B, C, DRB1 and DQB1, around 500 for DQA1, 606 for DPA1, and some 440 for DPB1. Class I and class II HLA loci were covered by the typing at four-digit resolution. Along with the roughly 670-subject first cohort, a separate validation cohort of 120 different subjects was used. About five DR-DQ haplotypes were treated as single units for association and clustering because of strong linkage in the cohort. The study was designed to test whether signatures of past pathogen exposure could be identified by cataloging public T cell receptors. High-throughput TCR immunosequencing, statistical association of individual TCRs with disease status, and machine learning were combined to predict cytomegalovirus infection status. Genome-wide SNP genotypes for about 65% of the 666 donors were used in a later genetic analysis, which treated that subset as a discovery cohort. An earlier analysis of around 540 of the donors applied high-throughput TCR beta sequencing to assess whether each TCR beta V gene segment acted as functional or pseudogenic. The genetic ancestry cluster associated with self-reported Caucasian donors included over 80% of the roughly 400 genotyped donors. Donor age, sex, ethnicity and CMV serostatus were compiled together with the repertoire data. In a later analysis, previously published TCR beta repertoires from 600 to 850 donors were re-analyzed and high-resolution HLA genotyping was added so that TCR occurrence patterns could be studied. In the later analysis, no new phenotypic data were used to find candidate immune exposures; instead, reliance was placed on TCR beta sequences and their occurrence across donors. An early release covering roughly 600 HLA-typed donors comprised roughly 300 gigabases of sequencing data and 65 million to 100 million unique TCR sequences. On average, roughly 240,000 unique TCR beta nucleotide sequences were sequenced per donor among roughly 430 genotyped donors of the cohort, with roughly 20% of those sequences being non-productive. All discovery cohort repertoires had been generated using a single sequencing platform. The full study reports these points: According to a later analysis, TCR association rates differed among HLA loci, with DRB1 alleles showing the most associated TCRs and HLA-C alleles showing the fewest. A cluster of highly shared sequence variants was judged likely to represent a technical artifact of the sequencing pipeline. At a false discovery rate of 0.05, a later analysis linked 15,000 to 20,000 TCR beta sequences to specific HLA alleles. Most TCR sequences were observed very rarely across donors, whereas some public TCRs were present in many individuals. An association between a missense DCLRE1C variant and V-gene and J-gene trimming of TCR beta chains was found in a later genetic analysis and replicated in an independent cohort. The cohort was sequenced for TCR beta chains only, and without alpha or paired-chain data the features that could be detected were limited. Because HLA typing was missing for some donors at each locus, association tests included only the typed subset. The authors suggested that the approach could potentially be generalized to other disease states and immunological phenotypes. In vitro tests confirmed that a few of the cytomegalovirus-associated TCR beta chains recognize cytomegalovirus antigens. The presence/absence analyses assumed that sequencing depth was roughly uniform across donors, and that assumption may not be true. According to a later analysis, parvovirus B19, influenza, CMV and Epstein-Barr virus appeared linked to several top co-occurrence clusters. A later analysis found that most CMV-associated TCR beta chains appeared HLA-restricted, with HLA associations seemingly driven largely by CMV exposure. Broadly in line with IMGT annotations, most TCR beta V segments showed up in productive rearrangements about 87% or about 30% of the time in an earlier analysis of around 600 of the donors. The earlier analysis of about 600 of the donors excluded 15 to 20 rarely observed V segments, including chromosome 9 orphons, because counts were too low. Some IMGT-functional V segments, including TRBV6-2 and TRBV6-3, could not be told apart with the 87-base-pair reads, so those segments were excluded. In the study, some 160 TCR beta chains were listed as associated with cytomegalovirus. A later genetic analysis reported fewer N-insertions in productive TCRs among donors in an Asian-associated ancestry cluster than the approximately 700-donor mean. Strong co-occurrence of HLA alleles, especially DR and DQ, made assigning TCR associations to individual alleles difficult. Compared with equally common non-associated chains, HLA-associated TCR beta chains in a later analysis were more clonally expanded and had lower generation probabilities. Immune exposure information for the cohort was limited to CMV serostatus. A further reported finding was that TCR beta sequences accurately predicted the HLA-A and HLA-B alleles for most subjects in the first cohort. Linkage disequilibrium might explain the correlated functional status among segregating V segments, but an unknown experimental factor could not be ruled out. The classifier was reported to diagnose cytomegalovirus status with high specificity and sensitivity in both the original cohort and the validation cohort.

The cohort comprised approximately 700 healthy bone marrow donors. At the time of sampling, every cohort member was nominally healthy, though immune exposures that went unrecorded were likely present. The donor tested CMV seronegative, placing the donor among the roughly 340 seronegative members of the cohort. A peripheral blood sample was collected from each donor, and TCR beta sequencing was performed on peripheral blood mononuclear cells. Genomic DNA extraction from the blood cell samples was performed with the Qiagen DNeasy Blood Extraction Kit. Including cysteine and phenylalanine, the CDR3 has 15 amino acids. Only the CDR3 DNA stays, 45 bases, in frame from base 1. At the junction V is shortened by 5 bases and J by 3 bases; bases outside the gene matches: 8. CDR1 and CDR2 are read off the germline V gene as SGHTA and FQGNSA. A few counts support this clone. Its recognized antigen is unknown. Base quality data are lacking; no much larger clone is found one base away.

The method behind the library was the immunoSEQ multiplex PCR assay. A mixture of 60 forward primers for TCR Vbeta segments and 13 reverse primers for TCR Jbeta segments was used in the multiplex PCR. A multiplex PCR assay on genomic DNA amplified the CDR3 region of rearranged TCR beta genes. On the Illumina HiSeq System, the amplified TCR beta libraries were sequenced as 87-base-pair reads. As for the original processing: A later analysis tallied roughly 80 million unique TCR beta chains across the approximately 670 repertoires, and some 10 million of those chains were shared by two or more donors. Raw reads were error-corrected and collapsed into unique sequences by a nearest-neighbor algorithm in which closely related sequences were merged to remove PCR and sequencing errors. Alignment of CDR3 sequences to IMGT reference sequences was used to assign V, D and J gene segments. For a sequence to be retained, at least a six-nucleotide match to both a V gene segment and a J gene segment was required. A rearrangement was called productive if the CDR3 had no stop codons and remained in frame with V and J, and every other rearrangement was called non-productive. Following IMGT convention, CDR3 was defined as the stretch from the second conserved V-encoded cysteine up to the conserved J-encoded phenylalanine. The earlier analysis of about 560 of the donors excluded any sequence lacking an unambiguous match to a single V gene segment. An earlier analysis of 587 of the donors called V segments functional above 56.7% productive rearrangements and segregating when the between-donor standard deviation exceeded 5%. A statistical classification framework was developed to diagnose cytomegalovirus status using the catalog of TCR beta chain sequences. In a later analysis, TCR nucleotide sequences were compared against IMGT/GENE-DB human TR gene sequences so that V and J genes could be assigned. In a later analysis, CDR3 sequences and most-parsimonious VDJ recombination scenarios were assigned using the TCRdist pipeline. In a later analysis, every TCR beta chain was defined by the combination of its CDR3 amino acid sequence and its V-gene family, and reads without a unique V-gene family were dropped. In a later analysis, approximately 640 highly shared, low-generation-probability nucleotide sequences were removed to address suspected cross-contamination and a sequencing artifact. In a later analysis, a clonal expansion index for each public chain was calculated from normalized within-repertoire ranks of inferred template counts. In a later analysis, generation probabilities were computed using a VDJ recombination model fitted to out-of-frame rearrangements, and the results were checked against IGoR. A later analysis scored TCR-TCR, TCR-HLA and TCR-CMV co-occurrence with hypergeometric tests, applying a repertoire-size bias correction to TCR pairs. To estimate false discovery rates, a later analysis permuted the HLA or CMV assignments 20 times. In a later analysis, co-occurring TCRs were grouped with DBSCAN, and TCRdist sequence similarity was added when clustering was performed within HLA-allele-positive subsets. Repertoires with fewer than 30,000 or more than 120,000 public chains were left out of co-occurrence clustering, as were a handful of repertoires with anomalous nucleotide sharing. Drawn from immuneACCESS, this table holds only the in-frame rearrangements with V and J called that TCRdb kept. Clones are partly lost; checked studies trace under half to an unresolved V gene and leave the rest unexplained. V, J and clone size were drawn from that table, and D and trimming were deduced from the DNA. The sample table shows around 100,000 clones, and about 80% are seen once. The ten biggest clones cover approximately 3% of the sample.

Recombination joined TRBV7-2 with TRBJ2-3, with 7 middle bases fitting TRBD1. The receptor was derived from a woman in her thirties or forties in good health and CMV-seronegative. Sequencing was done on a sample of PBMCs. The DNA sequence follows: TGTGCCAGCAGCCCTAGACAGGGATTAACAGATACGCAGTATTTT. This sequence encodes CASSPRQGLTDTQYF.